Presented here are 26 T cell receptor beta chains from one specimen sequenced in a study of PD-1 blockade in classical Hodgkin lymphoma. Exposure to brentuximab vedotin varied, and each patient had relapsed following autologous stem cell transplantation. Produced via immunoSEQ multiplex PCR; TCRdb's table is partial and in-frame only. The sample includes about 23,000 clones, approximately 81% of them seen just once. The sample in question was peripheral blood mononuclear cells (PBMCs), obtained before the second cycle of nivolumab. All receptors come from a human donor with classical Hodgkin lymphoma.

V is TRBV7-2 and J is TRBJ2-2; no reliable D call. V shed 5 bases and J shed 0 bases, with 10 bases lying between them. The CDR3 extends over 15 amino acids. The V gene's germline CDR1 is SGHTA and CDR2 FQGNSA. The CDR3 bases are TGTGCCAGCAGCCCATATCGGCCGAACACCGGGGAGCTGTTTTTT. Its translation is CASSPYRPNTGELFF. The whole variable domain, filled in from reference TRBV7-2 and TRBJ2-2, reads GAGVSQSPSNKVTEKGKDVELRCDPISGHTALYWYRQSLGQGLEFLIYFQGNSAPDKSGLPSDRFSAERTGGSVSTLTIQRTQQEDSAVYLCASSPYRPNTGELFFGEGSRLTVL.

The chain links TRBV30 to TRBJ1-1; 8 positions agree with TRBD1. Losses at the gene ends were 3 bases for V and 0 bases for J; bases not matched to a gene: 0. The CDR3 is 13 residues long. Per germline, CDR1 GTSNPN and CDR2 SVGIG (reference sequence). Here the CDR3 DNA reads TGTGCCTGGAGACAGGGGGTGAACACTGAAGCTTTCTTT. This codes for CAWRQGVNTEAFF.

This clone was seen more than once but under ten times. The chain couples TRBV5-4 to TRBJ2-3; D is ambiguous. This CDR3 has 16 residues. CDR1 and CDR2 (germline): SGHNT, YYREEE (reference sequence). Deletions cut 4 bases from V and 2 bases from J, with 17 bases between. CDR3 sequence reads: CASSPFSIGDTDTQYF. In nucleotides, the CDR3 is TGTGCCAGCAGCCCGTTCAGTATAGGAGACACAGATACGCAGTATTTT.

The V and J genes are TRBV27 and TRBJ1-1, with 12 bases lining up with TRBD1. This CDR3 has 16 residues. Germline CDR1 MNHEY, CDR2 SMNVEV (reference sequence). V lost 6 bases and J lost 1; bases outside the gene matches: 6. CDR3 coding DNA: TGTGCCAGCAGGGGGGACAGGGGGCTAAGGAACACTGAAGCTTTCTTT. Amino acid sequence: CASRGDRGLRNTEAFF.

The chain uses TRBV19 and TRBJ2-5; 7 bases fit TRBD1. This CDR3 contains 13 residues. The V segment lost 5 bases and the J segment 5 bases; nucleotides outside the gene matches: 5. Germline lookup yields CDR1 LNHDA and CDR2 SQIVND (reference sequence). CDR3 nucleotide sequence: TGTGCCAGTAGTCAACAGGGGATGGAGACCCAGTACTTC. Residues: CASSQQGMETQYF.

The chain carries TRBV6-4 and TRBJ2-3, with D possibly TRBD2 on 6 matching bases. This CDR3 spans 15 amino acids. Germline CDR1 and CDR2: MRHNA and SNTAGT. V was trimmed by 8 bases and J by 1 base, leaving 16 bases between them. CDR3 protein: CASRKEGSGTDTQYF. The CDR3 coding sequence is TGTGCCAGCCGGAAGGAGGGTTCTGGCACAGATACGCAGTATTTT.

The V and J genes are TRBV13 and TRBJ1-6; 7 bases fit TRBD1. This CDR3 contains 20 residues. With 2 bases clipped from V and 8 bases from J, the junction kept 21 bases outside the gene matches. The germline CDR1 and CDR2 sequences are PRHDT and FYEKMQ (reference sequence). The CDR3 protein is CASSLYTRRQGKTSHSPLHF. The CDR3 bases are TGTGCCAGCAGCTTATACACCCGACGACAGGGAAAGACGTCTCATTCACCCCTCCACTTT.

The chain recombines TRBV5-5 with TRBJ2-1; no firm D call. Trimming cost V 4 bases and J 10 bases, with 15 bases left between them. The germline gives CDR1 SGHKS, CDR2 YYEKEE (reference sequence). CDR3 length equals 13 residues. The CDR3 sequence is CASSTPPHGEQFF. The DNA of the CDR3 is TGTGCCAGCAGCACCCCCCCCCACGGGGAGCAGTTCTTC.

The chain recombines TRBV28 with TRBJ2-7, with 8 bases aligning to TRBD1. The CDR3 has 16 amino acids. Trimming at V came to 4 bases and at J to 3 bases, leaving 11 bases not matched to a gene. The germline CDR1 and CDR2 sequences are MDHEN and SYDVKM. This CDR3 is CASSSEVTGTGYEQYF. The CDR3 DNA follows: TGTGCCAGCAGTTCGGAGGTTACGGGGACAGGCTACGAGCAGTACTTC.

The J gene is TRBJ1-5, the V gene TRBV7-8; D gene uncertain. The V end was cut by 5 bases, the J end by 2 bases, with 13 bases between. The V gene's germline CDR1 is SGHVS and CDR2 FQNEAQ. This CDR3 region has 15 residues. Written as DNA, the CDR3 is TGTGCCAGCAGCCCACTTGGCGGGGGCAATCAGCCCCAGCATTTT. It yields the protein CASSPLGGGNQPQHF.

The J gene is TRBJ2-1, the V gene TRBV6-5; D might be TRBD1 (6 bases). CDR1 is MNHEY, CDR2 SVGAGI, per germline. The CDR3 covers 12 residues. Trimming took 5 bases from V and 6 from J, leaving 8 bases between them. CDR3 in DNA: TGTGCCAGCAGTACACAGGGCAATGAGCAGTTCTTC. This encodes CASSTQGNEQFF.

In its sample, this clone was seen a few times. V gene TRBV10-3 combines with J gene TRBJ2-5; weak D call: TRBD1 (6 bases). In germline, CDR1 is ENHRY, CDR2 SYGVKD. The CDR3 spans 11 residues. Trimming cost V 8 bases and J 3 bases, with 7 bases left between them. The DNA of the CDR3 is TGTGCCATCCGGACAGAAGAGACCCAGTACTTC. This sequence encodes CAIRTEETQYF.

This clone showed up just once. J is TRBJ1-5 and V is TRBV18, with 8 bases lining up with TRBD1. Per germline, CDR1 KGHSH and CDR2 LQKENI. This CDR3 spans 16 amino acids. V lost 3 bases and J lost 3; bases outside the gene matches: 7. The DNA for the CDR3 is TGTGCCAGCTCACCCCAGGGACAGGCCCTCAATCAGCCCCAGCATTTT. This translates into CASSPQGQALNQPQHF.

The rearrangement uses TRBV10-3 and TRBJ2-3, with a possible D match to TRBD2 (7 bases). CDR3 length: 13 amino acids. The V end was cut by 9 bases, the J end by 0 bases, with 10 bases between. Germline CDR1 is ENHRY and CDR2 is SYGVKD. CDR3 in DNA: TGTGCCATACAGGGAGGGAGCACAGATACGCAGTATTTT. The encoded protein is CAIQGGSTDTQYF.

The J gene is TRBJ1-2, the V gene TRBV6-1; D might be TRBD1 (6 bases). V was clipped by 2 bases and J by 8 bases, with 18 bases between them. The germline V gene has CDR1 MNHNS and CDR2 SASEGT. This CDR3 spans 15 amino acids. Here the CDR3 reads CASSESFPGARGYTF. The CDR3 DNA sequence: TGTGCCAGCAGTGAAAGTTTTCCGGGGGCTAGAGGCTACACCTTC.

The V and J genes are TRBV5-1 and TRBJ1-4; D is possibly TRBD1 (6 bases). The CDR3 is 15 residues long. V gave up 4 bases and J gave up 0 bases, with 10 bases separating them. CDR1 and CDR2 from the germline V gene are SGHRS and YFSETQ. CDR3 sequence: CASSTGQPTNEKLFF. In DNA form, the CDR3 reads TGCGCCAGCAGCACTGGACAGCCAACTAATGAAAAACTGTTTTTT.

The chain is built from TRBV19 and TRBJ2-7; tentatively, D is TRBD1 (6 bases). Trimming took off 6 bases at V and 3 bases at J, with 15 bases between the two ends. CDR1 and CDR2 (germline): LNHDA, SQIVND (reference sequence). The length of the CDR3 is 14 residues. The CDR3 protein is CASRQQGRGYEQYF. CDR3 nucleotide sequence: TGTGCCAGTAGGCAACAGGGCAGAGGCTACGAGCAGTACTTC.

CDR3 in DNA: TGCGCCAGCAGCCAACTAGCGGGGGGGGTAGAGACCCAGTACTTC. It codes for CASSQLAGGVETQYF. The chain couples TRBV4-3 to TRBJ2-5, with 12 bases fitting TRBD2. CDR3 length equals 15 residues. Germline V gives CDR1 LGHNA, CDR2 YSLEER. V was pared by 2 bases and J by 4 bases, with 2 bases of the junction left unmatched.

The CDR3 DNA sequence: TGTGCCAGCAGCTTGTCGGGGGCTCGCCAACATATTCCCTACAATGAGCAGTTCTTC. Translated, it gives CASSLSGARQHIPYNEQFF. The V gene is TRBV5-4, the J gene TRBJ2-1; either TRBD1 or TRBD2 may fit D (6 bases each). Between the trimmed V and J ends, which lost 1 base and 2 bases, there was a span of 22 bases. Germline assignment: CDR1 SGHNT and CDR2 YYREEE (reference sequence). The CDR3 consists of 19 residues.

This clone was seen just once. The CDR3 sequence: CASSLEKVASGGKTDTQYF. The CDR3 DNA reads as TGCGCCAGCAGCTTGGAGAAGGTAGCGAGCGGGGGGAAAACAGATACGCAGTATTTT. The gene calls are TRBV5-1 and TRBJ2-3; 9 bases fit TRBD2. The CDR3 has 19 amino acids. Germline loops: CDR1 SGHRS, CDR2 YFSETQ. With V trimmed by 0 bases and J by 3 bases, 14 bases remained unmatched.

This chain joins TRBV6-6 and TRBJ1-2; D remains unclear. The CDR3 contains 16 residues. The V end was cut by 0 bases, the J end by 0 bases, with 11 bases between. Germline CDR1 is MNHNY and CDR2 is SVGAGI (reference sequence). The CDR3 here is CASSYSSKRANYGYTF. Written as DNA, the CDR3 is TGTGCCAGCAGTTACTCGAGTAAACGGGCTAACTATGGCTACACCTTC.

The gene calls are TRBV6-6 and TRBJ1-6; D is unclear. Trimming removed 2 bases at V and 5 bases at J, with 10 bases between. The CDR3 is 15 amino acids. CDR1 and CDR2 (germline): MNHNY, SVGAGI (reference sequence). The CDR3 bases are TGTGCCAGCAGTTACGGACCAGTAGATAATTCACCCCTCCACTTT. Encoded protein: CASSYGPVDNSPLHF.

CDR3 region: CAISEPASGGQKSYEQYF. CDR3 DNA: TGTGCCATCAGTGAGCCGGCATCAGGGGGACAAAAGTCCTACGAGCAGTACTTC. This chain connects TRBV10-3 to TRBJ2-7; TRBD1 matches at 7 bases. V was clipped by 2 bases and J by 1 base; unmatched bases: 14. Per germline, CDR1 ENHRY and CDR2 SYGVKD. The CDR3 has 18 residues.

The chain uses TRBV6-5 and TRBJ1-1; maybe TRBD1 (5 bases). Trimming removed 7 bases from V and 1 base from J, with 13 bases in between. Germline CDR1 and CDR2: MNHEY and SVGAGI. The CDR3 sequence is 14 residues long. The chain's CDR3 is CASNKGRANTEAFF. CDR3 sequence (DNA): TGTGCCAGCAATAAGGGACGAGCGAACACTGAAGCTTTCTTT.

This clone is a singleton in its sample. This chain joins TRBV5-4 and TRBJ2-5; a weak D match, TRBD1 (6 bases). V was pared by 0 bases and J by 6 bases, with 18 bases between. This CDR3 is built from 16 residues. The V gene's germline CDR1 is SGHNT and CDR2 YYREEE (reference sequence). The CDR3 spells CASSLGGPSRRQTQYF. For the CDR3, the DNA is TGTGCCAGCAGCTTGGGGGGGCCATCCCGCAGACAGACCCAGTACTTC.

The chain couples TRBV10-3 to TRBJ2-1, with TRBD2 matching 10 bases. Germline CDR1 is ENHRY and CDR2 is SYGVKD. The trim removed 6 bases at V and 7 bases at J, leaving 12 bases unmatched. This CDR3 region has 16 residues. CDR3 region: CAISPKSGGGWNEQFF. CDR3 nucleotide sequence: TGTGCCATCAGCCCCAAAAGCGGGGGGGGCTGGAATGAGCAGTTCTTC.